What follows is one TCR beta chain and its context. Its matching antigen is unknown. This specimen belongs to a study of T cell responses to AZD1222 COVID-19 vaccine. General study points: In all cases, repertoires were sampled only after the peak T cell response.

Data came from immunoSEQ multiplex PCR; TCRdb stores just in-frame clones and leaves some out. The data contain around 140,000 clones, 75% to 85% of them singletons. Between the trimmed V and J ends, which lost 1 base and 5 bases, there was a span of 1 base. Germline loops: CDR1 KGHDR, CDR2 SFDVKD. The CDR3 runs to 12 residues. The chain uses TRBV24-1 and TRBJ1-4; D is ambiguous. The sequence was collected from an adult who received the MenACWY meningococcal vaccine as a control. Sequencing used peripheral blood, obtained 28 days after the second dose of the MenACWY control vaccine. CDR3 in amino acids: CATSDLNEKLFF. The CDR3, as DNA: TGTGCCACCAGTGATTTAAATGAAAAACTGTTTTTT.